The rows below give T cell receptor beta chains drawn from one sample of a study of T cell repertoires in cytomegalovirus infection. TCRdb re-analysed the reads in MiXCR, keeping a single row per CDR3 protein. The sample holds approximately 140,000 distinct CDR3 sequences, 7% to 9.5% seen once. Sequencing was performed on PBMCs. These receptors originate from a human donor in good health (CMV status not recorded). Some clones in this sample may be carry-over from other donors' samples. Each CDR3 is given with its conserved first and last residue. The order of the fields is V gene, clone size, D gene, J gene, CDR3 DNA, CDR3 protein. The D gene is left open where the match is weak. Rows give clone size only sometimes, using once, few, many, or a class for an expanded clone.

v_call: TRBV12-3/TRBV12-4
clone_size: many
d_call: .
j_call: TRBJ2-7
cdr3_nt: TGTGCCAGCAGAACAGGGGGGGGGAATTACGAGCAGTACTTC
cdr3_aa: CASRTGGGNYEQYF

v_call: TRBV7-8
clone_size: many
d_call: .
j_call: TRBJ1-2
cdr3_nt: TGTGCCAGCAGCTTAGTGGGGGACTATGGCTACACCTTC
cdr3_aa: CASSLVGDYGYTF

v_call: TRBV29-1
clone_size: .
d_call: TRBD1
j_call: TRBJ1-1
cdr3_nt: TGCAGCGTTGTATGGGGACAGGATTTCAACACTGAAGCTTTCTTT
cdr3_aa: CSVVWGQDFNTEAFF

v_call: TRBV7-2
clone_size: many
d_call: .
j_call: TRBJ2-3
cdr3_nt: TGTGCCAGCAGCTTAGCAGGGGGACGCACAGATACGCAGTATTTT
cdr3_aa: CASSLAGGRTDTQYF

v_call: TRBV3-1
clone_size: .
d_call: .
j_call: TRBJ1-6
cdr3_nt: TGTGCCAGCAGCCAAATGGATAATTCACCCCTCCACTTT
cdr3_aa: CASSQMDNSPLHF

v_call: TRBV7-3
clone_size: many
d_call: .
j_call: TRBJ1-2
cdr3_nt: TGTGCCAGCAGCTTGGATCCCGACAACAACTATGGCTACACCTTC
cdr3_aa: CASSLDPDNNYGYTF

v_call: TRBV5-1
clone_size: many
d_call: .
j_call: TRBJ2-7
cdr3_nt: TGCGCCAGCAGCTTGGAGTTCGGCAGCGCCTACGAGCAGTACTTC
cdr3_aa: CASSLEFGSAYEQYF

v_call: TRBV19
clone_size: many
d_call: .
j_call: TRBJ1-1
cdr3_nt: TGTGCCAGTAGCCTCGTAGGTACAGCCCGGGGGAACACTGAAGCTTTCTTT
cdr3_aa: CASSLVGTARGNTEAFF

v_call: TRBV6-6
clone_size: .
d_call: .
j_call: TRBJ1-6
cdr3_nt: TGTGCCAGCACTGGCAGGGAGATTTCACCCCTCCACTTT
cdr3_aa: CASTGREISPLHF

v_call: TRBV7-8
clone_size: many
d_call: TRBD1
j_call: TRBJ2-3
cdr3_nt: TGTGCCAGCAGCCTGGGACAGGGAACAGATACGCAGTATTTT
cdr3_aa: CASSLGQGTDTQYF

v_call: TRBV7-9
clone_size: many
d_call: .
j_call: TRBJ1-5
cdr3_nt: TGTGCCAGCAGCTCAGGCAGTTATCAGCCCCAGCATTTT
cdr3_aa: CASSSGSYQPQHF

v_call: TRBV7-9
clone_size: many
d_call: .
j_call: TRBJ2-1
cdr3_nt: TGTGCCAGCAACTCAGGGGGGGGGTCCTACAATGAGCAGTTCTTC
cdr3_aa: CASNSGGGSYNEQFF

v_call: TRBV5-1
clone_size: many
d_call: .
j_call: TRBJ2-6
cdr3_nt: TGCGCCAGCAGCAAGACAGCGAGGACTGGGGCCAACGTCCTGACTTTC
cdr3_aa: CASSKTARTGANVLTF

v_call: TRBV6-2/TRBV6-3
clone_size: .
d_call: .
j_call: TRBJ2-1
cdr3_nt: TGTGCCAGCAGTCTAAGTGGCCGATCGAAGGTTGAGCAGTTCTTC
cdr3_aa: CASSLSGRSKVEQFF

v_call: TRBV28
clone_size: many
d_call: TRBD1
j_call: TRBJ1-1
cdr3_nt: TGTGCCAGCAGTTTAAGGCAGGGGGGAACTGAAGCTTTCTTT
cdr3_aa: CASSLRQGGTEAFF

v_call: TRBV19
clone_size: many
d_call: TRBD1
j_call: TRBJ2-1
cdr3_nt: TGTGCCAGTAGTAGGACAGGGAGCTCCTACAATGAGCAGTTCTTC
cdr3_aa: CASSRTGSSYNEQFF

v_call: TRBV5-1
clone_size: many
d_call: .
j_call: TRBJ2-5
cdr3_nt: TGCGCCAGCAGCTTGGTCGGAAAAGAGACCCAGTACTTC
cdr3_aa: CASSLVGKETQYF

v_call: TRBV20-1
clone_size: many
d_call: TRBD1
j_call: TRBJ1-6
cdr3_nt: TGCAGTGCTACGATGGGACAGTCGAATTCACCCCTCCACTTT
cdr3_aa: CSATMGQSNSPLHF

v_call: TRBV7-2
clone_size: many
d_call: TRBD2
j_call: TRBJ2-5
cdr3_nt: TGTGCCAGCAGCTTAAGTACTAGCGGGGGGCAAGAGACCCAGTACTTC
cdr3_aa: CASSLSTSGGQETQYF

v_call: TRBV18
clone_size: .
d_call: .
j_call: TRBJ2-1
cdr3_nt: TGTGCCAGCTCACCCGGGACCCCAATCAATGAGCAGTTCTTC
cdr3_aa: CASSPGTPINEQFF

v_call: TRBV28
clone_size: many
d_call: .
j_call: TRBJ1-2
cdr3_nt: TGTGCCAGCAGTTTATCTCCCTCCGGGAACTATGGCTACACCTTC
cdr3_aa: CASSLSPSGNYGYTF

v_call: TRBV20-1
clone_size: many
d_call: TRBD1
j_call: TRBJ1-4
cdr3_nt: TGCAGTGCTCCCTTGGGCAGGGGGCTGAGCGAAAAACTGTTTTTT
cdr3_aa: CSAPLGRGLSEKLFF

v_call: TRBV30
clone_size: .
d_call: .
j_call: TRBJ1-2
cdr3_nt: TGTGCCTGGACCGGGACTGTATATGGCTACACCTTC
cdr3_aa: CAWTGTVYGYTF

v_call: TRBV12-3/TRBV12-4
clone_size: many
d_call: .
j_call: TRBJ1-1
cdr3_nt: TGTGCCAGCAGTGGGACGCCGAACACTGAAGCTTTCTTT
cdr3_aa: CASSGTPNTEAFF

v_call: TRBV7-2
clone_size: many
d_call: TRBD2
j_call: TRBJ2-1
cdr3_nt: TGTGCCAGCAGCTTAGATTCGGGGGGGCCCAATGAGCAGTTCTTC
cdr3_aa: CASSLDSGGPNEQFF

v_call: TRBV7-9
clone_size: many
d_call: TRBD1
j_call: TRBJ2-7
cdr3_nt: TGTGCCAGCAGCCCCCAGGGGGCTGGTTACGAGCAGTACTTC
cdr3_aa: CASSPQGAGYEQYF